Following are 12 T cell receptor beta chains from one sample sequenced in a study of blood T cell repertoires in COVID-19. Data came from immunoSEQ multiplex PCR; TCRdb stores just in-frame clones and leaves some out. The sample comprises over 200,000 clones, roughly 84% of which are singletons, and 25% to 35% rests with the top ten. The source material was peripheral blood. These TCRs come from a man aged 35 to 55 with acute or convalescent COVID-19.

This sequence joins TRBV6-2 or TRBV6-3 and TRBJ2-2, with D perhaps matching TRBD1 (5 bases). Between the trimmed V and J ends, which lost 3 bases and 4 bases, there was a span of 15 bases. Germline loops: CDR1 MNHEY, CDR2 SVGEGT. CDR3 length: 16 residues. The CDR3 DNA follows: TGTGCCAGCAGTTATACAGGATGGAAGGGCACCGGGGAGCTGTTTTTT. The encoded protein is CASSYTGWKGTGELFF.

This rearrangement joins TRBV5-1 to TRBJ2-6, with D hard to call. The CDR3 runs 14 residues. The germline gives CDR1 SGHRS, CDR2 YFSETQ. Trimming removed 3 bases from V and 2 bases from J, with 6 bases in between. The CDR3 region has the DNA TGCGCCAGCAGCTCCGAGGCTGGGGCCAACGTCCTGACTTTC. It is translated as CASSSEAGANVLTF.

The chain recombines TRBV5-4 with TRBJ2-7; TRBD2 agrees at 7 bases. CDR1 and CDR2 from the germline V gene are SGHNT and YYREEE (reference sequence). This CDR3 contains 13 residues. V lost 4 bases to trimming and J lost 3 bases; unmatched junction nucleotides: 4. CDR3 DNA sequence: TGTGCCAGCAGCCTCGGACTAGACTACGAGCAGTACTTC. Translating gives CASSLGLDYEQYF.

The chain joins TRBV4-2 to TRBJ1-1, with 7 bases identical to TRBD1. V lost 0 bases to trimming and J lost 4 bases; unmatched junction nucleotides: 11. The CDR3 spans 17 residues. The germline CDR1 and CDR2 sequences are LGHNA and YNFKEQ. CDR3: CASSQEPLDRKGTEAFF. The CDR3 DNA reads TGTGCCAGCAGCCAAGAACCCTTGGACAGGAAGGGCACTGAAGCTTTCTTT.

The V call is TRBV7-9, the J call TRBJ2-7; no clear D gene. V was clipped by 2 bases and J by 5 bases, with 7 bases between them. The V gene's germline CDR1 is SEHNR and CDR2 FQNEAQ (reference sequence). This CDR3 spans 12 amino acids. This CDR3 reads CASSLPPDEQYF. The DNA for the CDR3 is TGTGCCAGCAGCTTACCCCCAGACGAGCAGTACTTC.

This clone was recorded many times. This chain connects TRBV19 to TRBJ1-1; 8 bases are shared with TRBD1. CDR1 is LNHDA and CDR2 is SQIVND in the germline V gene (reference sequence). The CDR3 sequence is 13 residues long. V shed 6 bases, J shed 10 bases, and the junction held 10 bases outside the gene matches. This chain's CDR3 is CASSTDRGSPAFF. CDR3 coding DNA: TGTGCCAGTAGCACCGACAGGGGCTCTCCAGCTTTCTTT.

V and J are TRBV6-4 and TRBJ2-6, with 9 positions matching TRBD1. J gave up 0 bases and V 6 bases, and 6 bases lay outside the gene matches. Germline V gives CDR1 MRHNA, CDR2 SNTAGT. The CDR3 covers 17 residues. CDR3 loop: CASRPGQGHSGANVLTF. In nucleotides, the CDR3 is TGTGCCAGCAGACCGGGACAGGGCCACTCTGGGGCCAACGTCCTGACTTTC.

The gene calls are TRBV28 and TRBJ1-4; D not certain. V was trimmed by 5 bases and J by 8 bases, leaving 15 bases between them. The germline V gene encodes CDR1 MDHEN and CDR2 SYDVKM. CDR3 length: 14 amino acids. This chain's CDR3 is CASSSRPSGEKLFF. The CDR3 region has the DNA TGTGCCAGCAGTAGCAGACCCTCGGGGGAAAAACTGTTTTTT.

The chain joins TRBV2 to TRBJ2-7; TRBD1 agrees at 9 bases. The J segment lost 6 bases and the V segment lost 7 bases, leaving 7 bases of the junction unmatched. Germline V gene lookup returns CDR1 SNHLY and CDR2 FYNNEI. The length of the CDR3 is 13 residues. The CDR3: CASTGTGRTEQYF. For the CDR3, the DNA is TGTGCCAGCACCGGGACAGGGCGTACCGAGCAGTACTTC.

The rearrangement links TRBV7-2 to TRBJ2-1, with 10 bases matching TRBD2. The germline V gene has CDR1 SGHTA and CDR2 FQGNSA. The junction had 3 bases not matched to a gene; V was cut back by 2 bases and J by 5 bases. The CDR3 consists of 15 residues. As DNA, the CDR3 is TGTACCAGCAGCTTAAGGACTAGCGGTAACAATGAGCAGTTCTTC. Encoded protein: CTSSLRTSGNNEQFF.

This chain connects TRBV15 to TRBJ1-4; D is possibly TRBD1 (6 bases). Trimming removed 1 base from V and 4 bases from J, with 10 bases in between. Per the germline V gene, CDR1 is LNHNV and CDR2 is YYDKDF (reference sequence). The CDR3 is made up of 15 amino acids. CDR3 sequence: CATSRVGQINEKLFF. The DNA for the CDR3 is TGTGCCACCAGCAGAGTAGGACAGATTAATGAAAAACTGTTTTTT. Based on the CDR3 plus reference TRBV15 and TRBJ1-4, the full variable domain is DAMVIQNPRYQVTQFGKPVTLSCSQTLNHNVMYWYQQKSSQAPKLLFHYYDKDFNNEADTPDNFQSRRPNTSFCFLDIRSPGLGDTAMYLCATSRVGQINEKLFFGSGTQLSVL.

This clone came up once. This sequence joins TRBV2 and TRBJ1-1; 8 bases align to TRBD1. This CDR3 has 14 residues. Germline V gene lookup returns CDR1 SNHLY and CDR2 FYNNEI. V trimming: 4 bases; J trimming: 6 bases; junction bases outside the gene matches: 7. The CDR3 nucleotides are TGTGCCAGCAGTGGGACAGGGTTATATCCTGAAGCTTTCTTT. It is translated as CASSGTGLYPEAFF. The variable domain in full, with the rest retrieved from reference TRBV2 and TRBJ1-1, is EPEVTQTPSHQVTQMGQEVILRCVPISNHLYFYWYRQILGQKVEFLVSFYNNEISEKSEIFDDQFSVERPDGSNFTLKIRSTKLEDSAMYFCASSGTGLYPEAFFGQGTRLTVV.